A selection of T cell receptor beta chains follows, all from one sample in a study of regulatory T cells in long-lasting Graves disease. From the multiplex PCR reads, TCRdb called clonotypes with MiXCR, one entry per CDR3 protein. Among 400,000 to 500,000 distinct CDR3 sequences listed, 15% to 20% were seen once. These data are also associated with another study on T cells in Graves' hyperthyroidism and ophthalmopathy.

The material was peripheral blood mononuclear cells (PBMCs), obtained at new diagnosis, from a patient treated with antithyroid drugs. The receptors come from a young woman with Graves disease. Each CDR3 is given with its conserved first and last residue. D genes are given only for firm matches. The size entry is marked missing in some rows and otherwise reads once, few, many or a size class.

v_call,d_call,clone_size,j_call,cdr3_nt,cdr3_aa
TRBV14,NA,NA,TRBJ2-4,TGTGCCAGCAGCGAATATAACCGGTGGAAAAACATTCAGTACTTC,CASSEYNRWKNIQYF
TRBV2,NA,NA,TRBJ2-4,TGTGCCAGCACCTTAGCCAAAAACATTCAGTACTTC,CASTLAKNIQYF
TRBV2,NA,NA,TRBJ2-7,TGTGCCAGCAAATGGGGGGCGGACGAGCAGTACTTC,CASKWGADEQYF
TRBV5-1,NA,few,TRBJ2-5,TGCGCCAGCAGAGGGCCCGATGGTGGGAGCGAGACCCAGTACTTC,CASRGPDGGSETQYF
TRBV7-9,TRBD2,many,TRBJ2-2,TGTGCCAGCAGCTTAGGCCTAGCGGCCGGGGAGCTGTTTTTT,CASSLGLAAGELFF
TRBV18,TRBD2,NA,TRBJ2-1,TGTGCCAGCTCACCACCGAAAAGTAGCGGGAGGATCAATGAGCAGTTCTTC,CASSPPKSSGRINEQFF
TRBV3-1,TRBD1,once,TRBJ1-2,TGTGCCAGCAGCTCAGGGACAGGGGGCACGTATGAGGATGGCTACACCTTC,CASSSGTGGTYEDGYTF
TRBV20-1,NA,NA,TRBJ1-2,TGCAGTGCTAGAGATTTGCAGGCTAACTATGGCTACACCTTC,CSARDLQANYGYTF
TRBV24-1,NA,NA,TRBJ2-3,TGTGCCACCAGTGATGCCATTTCTAGGGACTCCCGGGGGGATACGCAGTATTTT,CATSDAISRDSRGDTQYF
TRBV3-1,NA,NA,TRBJ2-1,TGTGCCAGCAACCAAGCGGTTAGCCGGAGATATGAGCAGTTCTTC,CASNQAVSRRYEQFF
TRBV7-9,TRBD1,few,TRBJ1-4,TGTGCCAGCAGCTTAAGGACAGGGGGGGAAAAACTGTTTTTT,CASSLRTGGEKLFF
TRBV12-3/TRBV12-4,NA,many,TRBJ2-3,TGTGCCAGCAGTTTTGAGGTTCAGGGTACGCAGTATTTT,CASSFEVQGTQYF
TRBV28,NA,many,TRBJ1-5,TGTGCCAGCACCGAACTGGGGCAGCCCCAGCATTTT,CASTELGQPQHF
TRBV24-1,NA,many,TRBJ2-1,TGTGCCACCAGTGATTTGACGCCGGGGAGTAGCGAGCAGTTCTTC,CATSDLTPGSSEQFF
TRBV20-1,NA,NA,TRBJ1-6,TGCAGTGCTGGGGGCGTGACGCGGGGGAATTCACCCCTCCACTTT,CSAGGVTRGNSPLHF
TRBV5-1,NA,many,TRBJ2-3,TGCGCCAGCAGCTTGGTTTCGGGTTCGGTAGATACGCAGTATTTT,CASSLVSGSVDTQYF
TRBV19,TRBD2,few,TRBJ2-5,TGTGCCAGTAGTCAACTAGCGGGAGAAGGAGAGACCCAGTACTTC,CASSQLAGEGETQYF
TRBV30,NA,many,TRBJ1-5,TGTGCCTGGAACTATAAGAGTTCAAGCCAGCCCCAGCATTTT,CAWNYKSSSQPQHF
TRBV28,TRBD1,many,TRBJ2-5,TGTGCCAGCAGTGAGGGACAGGGGAGACAAGAGACCCAGTACTTC,CASSEGQGRQETQYF
TRBV9,NA,NA,TRBJ2-1,TGTGCCAGCAGCGTCAGATGGGATATATCCTACAATGAGCAGTTCTTC,CASSVRWDISYNEQFF
TRBV12-3/TRBV12-4,NA,once,TRBJ1-5,TGTGCCCGCAGCACAGCGGTGGGGCCCCAGCATTTT,CARSTAVGPQHF
TRBV7-6,NA,NA,TRBJ2-6,TGTGCCAGCAGCTCCAACGGGGGGCTGCATGGATTAATCTCTGGGGCCAACGTCCTGACTTTC,CASSSNGGLHGLISGANVLTF
TRBV6-1,TRBD1,few,TRBJ2-4,TGTGCCAGCAGTGAAGTCTTGGGGACAGGGGGCTTCGGGGCCAAAAACATTCAGTACTTC,CASSEVLGTGGFGAKNIQYF
TRBV20-1,NA,few,TRBJ2-7,TGCAGTGCCAGTAGGGGTGCCTACGAGCAGTACTTC,CSASRGAYEQYF
TRBV10-3,NA,few,TRBJ2-7,TGTGCCATCGGGGGTCGGGAGACCCCCTACGAGCAGTACTTC,CAIGGRETPYEQYF
TRBV6-1,NA,NA,TRBJ2-7,TGTGCCAGCAGAAGCCAACCAGACAGCCCCTACGAGCAGTACTTC,CASRSQPDSPYEQYF
TRBV12-3/TRBV12-4,NA,many,TRBJ2-1,TGTGCCAGCAGCCCCCCGACGGGACGGACGTTCTTC,CASSPPTGRTFF
TRBV20-1,TRBD1,NA,TRBJ1-2,TGCAGTGCTACGCAGGGGGCAACGAACTATGGCTACACCTTC,CSATQGATNYGYTF
TRBV20-1,NA,few,TRBJ2-3,TGCAGTGCTAGAGATCAGTCCAGGGGCGCAGATACGCAGTATTTT,CSARDQSRGADTQYF
TRBV9,NA,few,TRBJ1-1,TGTGCCAGCAGCGTAGGGACCTTGGGGAACACTGAAGCTTTCTTT,CASSVGTLGNTEAFF
TRBV27,NA,NA,TRBJ1-4,TGTGCCAGCAGTTCCCGGGACAATAATGAAAAACTGTTTTTT,CASSSRDNNEKLFF
TRBV9,NA,NA,TRBJ2-1,TGTGCCAGCAGCGTAACCCTAGGGAACAATGAGCAGTTCTTC,CASSVTLGNNEQFF
TRBV24-1,NA,once,TRBJ2-2,TGTGCCACCAGTGATTTGACAGGGACCGCCGGCACCGGGGAGCTGTTTTTT,CATSDLTGTAGTGELFF
TRBV27,TRBD1,few,TRBJ1-2,TGTGCCAGCAGCCGGACAGGGACCACCTCTGGCTACACCTTC,CASSRTGTTSGYTF
TRBV30,NA,many,TRBJ2-1,TGTGCCTGGAGTCCCAGCACAGGGTACAATGAGCAGTTCTTC,CAWSPSTGYNEQFF
TRBV6-2/TRBV6-3,NA,NA,TRBJ1-5,TGTGCCAGCGCTCTTCTTCAAGGGACTCAGCCCCAGCATTTT,CASALLQGTQPQHF
TRBV6-1,TRBD1,NA,TRBJ2-4,TGTGCCAGCATCCAGGACAGGGAACTTGGCATTCAGTACTTC,CASIQDRELGIQYF
TRBV2,TRBD1,many,TRBJ1-6,TGTGCCAGCAGTCACCGGGACAGGGTTTCACCCCTCCACTTT,CASSHRDRVSPLHF